These T cell receptor beta chains were read from a single sample in a study of T cell changes during pregnancy in multiple sclerosis. Using immunoSEQ multiplex PCR, the repertoire was profiled, and TCRdb retains in-frame clones only, with some absent. The profile covers fewer than 35,000 clones, with roughly 90% appearing a single time and approximately 0.47% taken by the ten largest. This specimen was CD4+ T cells from peripheral blood mononuclear cells, taken in the second trimester of pregnancy. These receptors came from a female donor in good health, enrolled as a control in a pregnancy study. CDR3s include the opening cysteine and the closing phenylalanine or tryptophan. Clone size is not always given. Where it is, it says once, few, many or a class for expanded clones.

j_call: TRBJ2-2
v_call: TRBV6-5
clone_size: medium-sized
cdr3_aa: CASRGEGDTGELFF

j_call: TRBJ2-3
v_call: TRBV6-5
clone_size: medium-sized
cdr3_aa: CASSYVGTSGADTQYF

j_call: TRBJ2-2
v_call: TRBV5-1
clone_size: NA
cdr3_aa: CASSPSGLAGFTGELFF

j_call: TRBJ1-3
v_call: TRBV7-6
clone_size: NA
cdr3_aa: CASSRDRAGNTIYF

j_call: TRBJ1-1
v_call: TRBV6-5
clone_size: NA
cdr3_aa: CASSPFGTEAFF

j_call: TRBJ2-7
v_call: TRBV11-3
clone_size: once
cdr3_aa: CASSPRRSYEQYF

j_call: TRBJ2-3
v_call: TRBV5-1
clone_size: NA
cdr3_aa: CATQRDGADTQYF

j_call: TRBJ2-1
v_call: TRBV15
clone_size: NA
cdr3_aa: CATSRASGSSYNEQFF

j_call: TRBJ2-5
v_call: TRBV2
clone_size: NA
cdr3_aa: CASSLTSGGRAETQYF

j_call: TRBJ1-1
v_call: TRBV11-2
clone_size: NA
cdr3_aa: CASSPGRGSLTKRNTEAFF

j_call: TRBJ2-1
v_call: TRBV6-1
clone_size: once
cdr3_aa: CAVTKPGQGNYEQFF

j_call: TRBJ2-1
v_call: TRBV5-1
clone_size: NA
cdr3_aa: CASSPGGAGGPVYNEQFF

j_call: TRBJ1-1
v_call: TRBV19
clone_size: NA
cdr3_aa: CASSRTGTGYTEAFF

j_call: TRBJ1-4
v_call: TRBV5-1
clone_size: NA
cdr3_aa: CASSLDGQGSEKLFF

j_call: TRBJ1-6
v_call: TRBV5-1
clone_size: NA
cdr3_aa: CASRIQGTVSPLHF

j_call: TRBJ2-1
v_call: TRBV5-4
clone_size: NA
cdr3_aa: CASSFFQGNNNEQFF

j_call: TRBJ2-7
v_call: TRBV7-8
clone_size: once
cdr3_aa: CASSLELDLPEQYF

j_call: TRBJ1-4
v_call: TRBV10-3
clone_size: NA
cdr3_aa: CAISESDYEKLFF

j_call: TRBJ1-1
v_call: TRBV6-5
clone_size: NA
cdr3_aa: CASIRAGGNTEAFF

j_call: TRBJ1-6
v_call: TRBV15
clone_size: NA
cdr3_aa: CATSSNRGASPLHF

j_call: TRBJ1-1
v_call: TRBV2
clone_size: few
cdr3_aa: CASSWDRTNTEAFF

j_call: TRBJ2-3
v_call: TRBV5-4
clone_size: NA
cdr3_aa: CASSFGTSSPDTQYF

j_call: TRBJ2-3
v_call: TRBV19
clone_size: NA
cdr3_aa: CASSTPGGALYTQYF

j_call: TRBJ1-2
v_call: TRBV27
clone_size: once
cdr3_aa: CASSRQGDPANYGYTF

j_call: TRBJ2-5
v_call: TRBV9
clone_size: NA
cdr3_aa: CASSVGAGGRKETQYF

j_call: TRBJ2-7
v_call: TRBV5-1
clone_size: NA
cdr3_aa: CASSLAASSQAEQYF

j_call: TRBJ2-7
v_call: TRBV29-1
clone_size: once
cdr3_aa: CSVLLGLAGDYEQYF

j_call: TRBJ2-2
v_call: TRBV5-4
clone_size: NA
cdr3_aa: CASSLGLAGSTGELFF

j_call: TRBJ2-2
v_call: TRBV19
clone_size: NA
cdr3_aa: CASSPMGAGVGTGELFF

j_call: TRBJ2-1
v_call: TRBV30
clone_size: NA
cdr3_aa: CAWSVGTSGFF

j_call: TRBJ2-3
v_call: TRBV10-3
clone_size: NA
cdr3_aa: CAIRGLATSTDTQYF

j_call: TRBJ2-1
v_call: TRBV6-4
clone_size: NA
cdr3_aa: CASRAGTSGRNEQFF

j_call: TRBJ2-1
v_call: TRBV30
clone_size: NA
cdr3_aa: CAWGGWGGSYNEQFF

j_call: TRBJ2-2
v_call: TRBV19
clone_size: NA
cdr3_aa: CATTGTVRTGELFF

j_call: TRBJ1-2
v_call: TRBV6-7
clone_size: few
cdr3_aa: CANRYRDKYSNYGYTF

j_call: TRBJ2-2
v_call: TRBV7-8
clone_size: NA
cdr3_aa: CASSSLAGRTGELFF

j_call: TRBJ1-1
v_call: TRBV5-4
clone_size: medium-sized
cdr3_aa: CASSLGGGQGDEAFF

j_call: TRBJ2-5
v_call: TRBV28
clone_size: NA
cdr3_aa: CASSPGTSGRPIQETQYF

j_call: TRBJ2-5
v_call: TRBV19
clone_size: NA
cdr3_aa: CASSIYPGQETQYF

j_call: TRBJ1-2
v_call: TRBV18
clone_size: NA
cdr3_aa: CASSLRGQSPQNTF

j_call: TRBJ1-3
v_call: TRBV7-2
clone_size: NA
cdr3_aa: CASSNGQSGNTIYF

j_call: TRBJ2-2
v_call: TRBV7-2
clone_size: NA
cdr3_aa: CASSLPGLLENTGELFF

j_call: TRBJ1-6
v_call: TRBV30
clone_size: NA
cdr3_aa: CAWTMGVSSYNSPLHF

j_call: TRBJ2-7
v_call: TRBV7-9
clone_size: NA
cdr3_aa: CASSSTGFEQYF

j_call: TRBJ2-7
v_call: TRBV6-5
clone_size: NA
cdr3_aa: CASSGTSYEQYF

j_call: TRBJ1-2
v_call: TRBV7-9
clone_size: NA
cdr3_aa: CASSLGGTGYGYTF

j_call: TRBJ1-3
v_call: TRBV7-2
clone_size: NA
cdr3_aa: CASSPSGTRSSGNTIYF

j_call: TRBJ2-3
v_call: TRBV11-3
clone_size: NA
cdr3_aa: CASSEGTSGSDTQYF

j_call: TRBJ2-1
v_call: TRBV5-4
clone_size: once
cdr3_aa: CASSTGRGSSTYNEQFF

j_call: TRBJ1-1
v_call: TRBV30
clone_size: NA
cdr3_aa: CAWSGKTGVGTEAFF

j_call: TRBJ1-2
v_call: TRBV18
clone_size: once
cdr3_aa: CASSMTRGQVPGGNYGYTF

j_call: TRBJ2-7
v_call: TRBV27
clone_size: NA
cdr3_aa: CASGGYEQYF

j_call: TRBJ2-7
v_call: TRBV5-4
clone_size: NA
cdr3_aa: CASSYSQGALSF

j_call: TRBJ2-1
v_call: TRBV30
clone_size: NA
cdr3_aa: CAWNREWGDEQFF

j_call: TRBJ1-2
v_call: TRBV5-8
clone_size: NA
cdr3_aa: CASSLGDRGIYGYTF

j_call: TRBJ2-3
v_call: TRBV27
clone_size: NA
cdr3_aa: CASSSPGSGLTDTQYF

j_call: TRBJ1-1
v_call: TRBV18
clone_size: NA
cdr3_aa: CASSPSFPGTGRNTEAFF

j_call: TRBJ2-1
v_call: TRBV9
clone_size: NA
cdr3_aa: CASSVRWTSGYNEQFF

j_call: TRBJ2-2
v_call: TRBV27
clone_size: NA
cdr3_aa: CASSRLAGVGGTGELFF

j_call: TRBJ2-5
v_call: TRBV7-9
clone_size: once
cdr3_aa: CASSLMASGGQETQYF